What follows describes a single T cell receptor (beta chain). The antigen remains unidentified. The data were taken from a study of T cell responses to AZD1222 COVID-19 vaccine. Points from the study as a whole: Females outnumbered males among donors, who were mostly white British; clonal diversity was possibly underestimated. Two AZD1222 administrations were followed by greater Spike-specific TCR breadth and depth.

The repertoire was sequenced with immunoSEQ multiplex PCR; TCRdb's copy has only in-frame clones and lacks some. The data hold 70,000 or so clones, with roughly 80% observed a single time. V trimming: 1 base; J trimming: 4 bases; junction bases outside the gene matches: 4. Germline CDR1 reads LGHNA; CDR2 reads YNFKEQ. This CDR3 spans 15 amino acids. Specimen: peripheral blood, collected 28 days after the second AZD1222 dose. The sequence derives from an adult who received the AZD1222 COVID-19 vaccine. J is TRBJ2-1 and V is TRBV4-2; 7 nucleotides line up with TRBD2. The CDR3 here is CASSQVIGGYNEQFF. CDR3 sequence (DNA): TGTGCCAGCAGCCAAGTCATCGGGGGGTACAATGAGCAGTTCTTC.